Presented here are 3 T cell receptor beta chains from one specimen sequenced in a study of cytomegalovirus exposure and HLA in healthy donors. Primers: 60 Vbeta forward and 13 Jbeta reverse. TCRdb's table, derived via immunoSEQ multiplex PCR, lists solely in-frame clones and lacks some. The sample shows approximately 150,000 clones, and around 2.4% sits with its ten largest clones. Material: PBMCs. These receptor sequences come from a woman aged 18-30 years in good health and CMV-seronegative.

V usage is TRBV18 and J usage is TRBJ1-4, with D possibly TRBD1 on 6 matching bases. The CDR3 runs to 16 residues. From germline, CDR1 is KGHSH and CDR2 LQKENI. Deletions cut 2 bases from V and 0 bases from J, with 10 bases between. The CDR3 DNA reads TGTGCCAGCTCACCAGACAGGAGGACAACTAATGAAAAACTGTTTTTT. Protein: CASSPDRRTTNEKLFF. The full variable domain, its missing parts supplied by reference TRBV18 and TRBJ1-4, is NAGVMQNPRHLVRRRGQEARLRCSPMKGHSHVYWYRQLPEEGLKFMVYLQKENIIDESGMPKERFSAEFPKEGPSILRIQQVVRGDSAAYFCASSPDRRTTNEKLFFGSGTQLSVL.

This rearrangement joins TRBV11-2 to TRBJ2-3, with TRBD2 matching 9 bases. The CDR3 contains 16 residues. With V trimmed by 4 bases and J by 1 base, 6 bases remained unmatched. Germline V gene lookup returns CDR1 SGHAT and CDR2 FQNNGV. CDR3: CASSSRTSVRTDTQYF. CDR3 coding DNA: TGTGCCAGCAGCTCCCGGACTAGCGTACGCACAGATACGCAGTATTTT.

This chain connects TRBV5-6 to TRBJ2-1, with TRBD2 as a possible D gene (6 bases). Per the germline V gene, CDR1 is SGHDT and CDR2 is YYEEEE. The CDR3 is made up of 16 amino acids. V was shortened by 1 base and J by 4 bases, with 15 bases between the two germline ends. Written as DNA, the CDR3 is TGTGCCAGCAGCTTGCGGCCTAGCGACCTATACAATGAGCAGTTCTTC. Protein product: CASSLRPSDLYNEQFF.